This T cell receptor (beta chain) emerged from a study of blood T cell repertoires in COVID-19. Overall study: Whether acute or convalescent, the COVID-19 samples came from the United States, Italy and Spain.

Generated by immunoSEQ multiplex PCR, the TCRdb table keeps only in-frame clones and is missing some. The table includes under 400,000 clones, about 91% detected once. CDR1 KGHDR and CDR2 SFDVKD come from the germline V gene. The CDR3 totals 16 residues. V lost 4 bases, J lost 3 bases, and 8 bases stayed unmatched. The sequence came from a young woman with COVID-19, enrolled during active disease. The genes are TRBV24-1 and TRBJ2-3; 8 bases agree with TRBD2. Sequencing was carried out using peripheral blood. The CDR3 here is CATSEPLRGGTDTQYF. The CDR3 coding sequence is TGTGCCACCAGTGAACCCCTCCGGGGGGGAACAGATACGCAGTATTTT.